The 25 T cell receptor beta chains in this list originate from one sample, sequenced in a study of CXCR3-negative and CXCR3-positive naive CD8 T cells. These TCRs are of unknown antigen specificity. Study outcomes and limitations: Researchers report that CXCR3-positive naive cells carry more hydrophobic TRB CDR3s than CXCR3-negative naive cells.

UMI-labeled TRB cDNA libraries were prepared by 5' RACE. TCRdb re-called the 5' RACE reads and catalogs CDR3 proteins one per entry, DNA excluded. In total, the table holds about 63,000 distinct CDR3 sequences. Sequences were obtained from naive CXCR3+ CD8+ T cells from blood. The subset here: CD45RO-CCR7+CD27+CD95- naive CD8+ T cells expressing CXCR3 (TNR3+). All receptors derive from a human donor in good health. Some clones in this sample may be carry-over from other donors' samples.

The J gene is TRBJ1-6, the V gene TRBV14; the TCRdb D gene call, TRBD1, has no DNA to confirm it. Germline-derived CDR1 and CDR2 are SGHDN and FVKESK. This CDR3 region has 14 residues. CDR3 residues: CASSPAGVNSPLHF.

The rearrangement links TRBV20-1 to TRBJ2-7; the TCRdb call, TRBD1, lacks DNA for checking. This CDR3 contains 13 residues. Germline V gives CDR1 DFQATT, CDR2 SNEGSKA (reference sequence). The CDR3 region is CSANEWDSYEQYF.

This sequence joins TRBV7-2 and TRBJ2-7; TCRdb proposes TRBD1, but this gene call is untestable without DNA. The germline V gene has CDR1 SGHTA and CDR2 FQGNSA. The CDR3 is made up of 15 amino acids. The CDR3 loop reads CASSPASTGGYEQYF.

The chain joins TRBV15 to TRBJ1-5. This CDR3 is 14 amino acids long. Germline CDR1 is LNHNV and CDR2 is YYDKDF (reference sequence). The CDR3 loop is CATSRTYSDQPQHF.

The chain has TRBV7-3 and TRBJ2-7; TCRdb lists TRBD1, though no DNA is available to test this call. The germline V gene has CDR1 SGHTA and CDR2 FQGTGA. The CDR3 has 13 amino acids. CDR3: CASSLTGNDEQYF.

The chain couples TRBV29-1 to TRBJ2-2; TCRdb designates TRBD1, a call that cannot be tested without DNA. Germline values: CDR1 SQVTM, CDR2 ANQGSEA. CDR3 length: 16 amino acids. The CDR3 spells CSVTPSGTANTGELFF.

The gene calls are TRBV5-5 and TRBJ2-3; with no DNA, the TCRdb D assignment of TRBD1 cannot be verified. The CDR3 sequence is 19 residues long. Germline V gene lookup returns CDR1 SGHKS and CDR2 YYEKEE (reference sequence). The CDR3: CASSLVYSAGGFGTDTQYF.

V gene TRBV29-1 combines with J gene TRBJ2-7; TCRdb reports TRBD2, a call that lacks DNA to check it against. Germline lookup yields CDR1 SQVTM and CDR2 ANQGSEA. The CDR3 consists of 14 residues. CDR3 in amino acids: CSVAGTSGIYEQYF.

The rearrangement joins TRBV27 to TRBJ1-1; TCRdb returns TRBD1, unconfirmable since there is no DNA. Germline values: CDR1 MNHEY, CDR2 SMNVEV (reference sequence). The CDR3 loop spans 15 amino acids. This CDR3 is CASRPGNLGWTEAFF.

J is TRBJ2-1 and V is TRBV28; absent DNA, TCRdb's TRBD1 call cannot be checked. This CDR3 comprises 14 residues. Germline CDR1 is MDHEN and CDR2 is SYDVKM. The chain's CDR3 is CASSLRGPHNEQFF.

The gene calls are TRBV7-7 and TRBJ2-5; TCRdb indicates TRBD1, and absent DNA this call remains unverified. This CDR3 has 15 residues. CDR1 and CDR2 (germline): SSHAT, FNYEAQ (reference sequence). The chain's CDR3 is CASSLQSGQGETQYF. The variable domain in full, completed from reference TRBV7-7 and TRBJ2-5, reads GAGVSQSPRYKVTKRGQDVTLRCDPISSHATLYWYQQALGQGPEFLTYFNYEAQPDKSGLPSDRFSAERPEGSISTLTIQRTEQRDSAMYRCASSLQSGQGETQYFGPGTRLLVL.

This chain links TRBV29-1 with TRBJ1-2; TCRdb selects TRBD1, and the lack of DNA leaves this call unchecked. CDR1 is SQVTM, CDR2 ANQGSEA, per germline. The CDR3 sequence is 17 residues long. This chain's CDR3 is CSVEGDMGGDLGYGYTF.

The CDR3: CASSEEALTDTQYF. This sequence joins TRBV10-1 and TRBJ2-3. Looked up from germline, CDR1 is WNHNN and CDR2 is SYGVQD (reference sequence). CDR3 length equals 14 residues.

CDR3: CASLGPSGNTIYF. This chain connects TRBV19 to TRBJ1-3; the TCRdb call, TRBD1, lacks DNA for checking. The CDR3 totals 13 residues. The germline V gene has CDR1 LNHDA and CDR2 SQIVND (reference sequence). The complete variable domain, with remaining parts taken from reference TRBV19 and TRBJ1-3, reads DGGITQSPKYLFRKEGQNVTLSCEQNLNHDAMYWYRQDPGQGLRLIYYSQIVNDFQKGDIAEGYSVSREKKESFPLTVTSAQKNPTAFYLCASLGPSGNTIYFGEGSWLTVV.

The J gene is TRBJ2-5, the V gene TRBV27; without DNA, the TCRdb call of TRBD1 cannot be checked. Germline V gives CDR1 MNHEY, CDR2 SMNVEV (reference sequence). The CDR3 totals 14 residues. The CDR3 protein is CASSLWGARETQYF.

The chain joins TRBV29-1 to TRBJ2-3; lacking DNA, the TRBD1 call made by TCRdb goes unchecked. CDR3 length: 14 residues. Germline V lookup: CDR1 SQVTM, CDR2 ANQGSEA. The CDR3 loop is CSVEDRTGTDTQYF.

The CDR3 protein is CASSVEGASYEQYF. The V call is TRBV9, the J call TRBJ2-7. Germline lookup yields CDR1 SGDLS and CDR2 YYNGEE. The length of the CDR3 is 14 residues.

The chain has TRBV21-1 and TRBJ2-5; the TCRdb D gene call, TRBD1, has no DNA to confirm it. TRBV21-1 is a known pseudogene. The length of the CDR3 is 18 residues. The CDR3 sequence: CASSKIIGGAPDQETQYF.

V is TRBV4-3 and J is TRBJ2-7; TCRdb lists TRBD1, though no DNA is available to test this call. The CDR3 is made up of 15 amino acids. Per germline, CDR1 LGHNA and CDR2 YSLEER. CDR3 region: CASSQTILQGDEQYF.

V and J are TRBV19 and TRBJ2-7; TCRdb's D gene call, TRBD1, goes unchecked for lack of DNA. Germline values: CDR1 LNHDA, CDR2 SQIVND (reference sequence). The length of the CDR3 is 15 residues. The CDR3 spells CASMGSGTGDYEQYF.

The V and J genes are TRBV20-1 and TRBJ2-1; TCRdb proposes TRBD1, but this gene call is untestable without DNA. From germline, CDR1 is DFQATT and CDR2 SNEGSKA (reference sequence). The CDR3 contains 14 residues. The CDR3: CSAHGGGARNEQFF.

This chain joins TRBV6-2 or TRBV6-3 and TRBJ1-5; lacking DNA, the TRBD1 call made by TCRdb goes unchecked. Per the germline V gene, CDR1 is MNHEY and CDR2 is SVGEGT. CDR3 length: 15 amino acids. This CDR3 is CASRNGATVDQPQHF.

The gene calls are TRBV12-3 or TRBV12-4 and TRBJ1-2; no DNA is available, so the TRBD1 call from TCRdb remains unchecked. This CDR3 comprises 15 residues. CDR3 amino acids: CASSLLDRAGYGYTF.

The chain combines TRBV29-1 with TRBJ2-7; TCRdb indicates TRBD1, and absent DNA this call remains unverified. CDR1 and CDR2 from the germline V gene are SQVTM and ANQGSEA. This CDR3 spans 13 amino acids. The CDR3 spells CSVGSGGFYEQYF.

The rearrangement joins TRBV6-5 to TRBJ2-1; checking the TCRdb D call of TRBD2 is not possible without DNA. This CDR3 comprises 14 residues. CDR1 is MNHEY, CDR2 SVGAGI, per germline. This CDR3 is CASSLAGGLREQFF.